The T cell receptor beta chain under discussion was sequenced for a study of cytotoxic CD8 clonotypes in ibrutinib-treated CLL. Study background: When averaged across all of the samples, the counts came to a few hundred thousand productive templates and more than 75,000 productive rearrangements.

Libraries were prepared by immunoSEQ multiplex PCR; TCRdb keeps only in-frame clonotypes and omits some of them. The sample has approximately 330,000 clones; around four fifths are singletons. As regards this clone: Its antigen is currently unknown.

The V and J ends lost 0 bases and 0 bases respectively, with 13 bases between them. The CDR3 consists of 16 residues. Germline assignment: CDR1 SGDLS and CDR2 YYNGEE. Points from the study as a whole: On treatment, the uncommon public clonotypes contracted or remained stable.

The sample in question was PBMCs, obtained before ibrutinib treatment. The chain has TRBV9 and TRBJ2-7; tentative D call: TRBD2 (5 bases). This sequence was found in a human donor with chronic lymphocytic leukemia. The DNA for the CDR3 is TGTGCCAGCAGCGTAGACCAGGCGAGCGGCTCCTACGAGCAGTACTTC. Translating it yields CASSVDQASGSYEQYF.